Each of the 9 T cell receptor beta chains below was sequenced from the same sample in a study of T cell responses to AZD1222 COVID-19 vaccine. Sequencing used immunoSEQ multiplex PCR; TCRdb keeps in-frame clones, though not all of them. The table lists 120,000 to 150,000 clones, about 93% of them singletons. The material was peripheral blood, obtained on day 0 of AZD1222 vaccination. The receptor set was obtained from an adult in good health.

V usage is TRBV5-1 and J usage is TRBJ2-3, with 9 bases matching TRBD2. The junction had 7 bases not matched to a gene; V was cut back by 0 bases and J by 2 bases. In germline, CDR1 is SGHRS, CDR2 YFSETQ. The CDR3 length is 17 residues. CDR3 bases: TGCGCCAGCAGCTTGGGAAGAGCGGGGGGTACCACAGATACGCAGTATTTT. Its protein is CASSLGRAGGTTDTQYF.

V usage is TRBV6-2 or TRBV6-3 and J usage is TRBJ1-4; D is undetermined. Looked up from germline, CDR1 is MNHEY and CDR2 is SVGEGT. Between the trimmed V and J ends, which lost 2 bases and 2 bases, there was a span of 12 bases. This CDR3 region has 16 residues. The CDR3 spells CASSYPGRDTNEKLFF. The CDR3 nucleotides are TGTGCCAGCAGTTACCCTGGACGCGACACTAATGAAAAACTGTTTTTT.

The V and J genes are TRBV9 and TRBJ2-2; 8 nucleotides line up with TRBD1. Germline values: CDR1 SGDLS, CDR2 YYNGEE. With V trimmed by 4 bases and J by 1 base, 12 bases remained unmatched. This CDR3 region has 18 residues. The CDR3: CASSTGGGPKLNTGELFF. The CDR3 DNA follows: TGTGCCAGCAGCACAGGGGGTGGGCCAAAATTGAACACCGGGGAGCTGTTTTTT.

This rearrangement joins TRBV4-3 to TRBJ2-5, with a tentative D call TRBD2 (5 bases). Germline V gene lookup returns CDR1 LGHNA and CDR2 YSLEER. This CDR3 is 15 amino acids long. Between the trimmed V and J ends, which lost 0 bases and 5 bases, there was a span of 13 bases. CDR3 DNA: TGCGCCAGCAGCCAAGATCGGTGGGAGCGGGAGACCCAGTACTTC. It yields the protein CASSQDRWERETQYF.

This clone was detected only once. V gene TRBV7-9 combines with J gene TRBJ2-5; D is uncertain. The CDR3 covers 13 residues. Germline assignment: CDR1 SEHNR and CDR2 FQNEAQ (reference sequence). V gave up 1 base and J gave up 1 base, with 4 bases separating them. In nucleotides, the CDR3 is TGTGCCAGCAGCTTAGACAGCCAAGAGACCCAGTACTTC. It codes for CASSLDSQETQYF.

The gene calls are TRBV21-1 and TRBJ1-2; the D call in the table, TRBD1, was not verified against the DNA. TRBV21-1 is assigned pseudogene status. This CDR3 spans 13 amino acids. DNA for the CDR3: TGTGCCGTACTTAGACAGGGGGCTGGTGGCTACACCTTC. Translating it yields CAVLRQGAGGYTF.

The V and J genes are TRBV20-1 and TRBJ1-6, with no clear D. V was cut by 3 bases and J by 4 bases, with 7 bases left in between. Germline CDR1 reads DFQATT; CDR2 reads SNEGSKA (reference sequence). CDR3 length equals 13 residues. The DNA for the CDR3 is TGCAGTGCTAGTCCCGATTATAATTCACCCCTCCACTTT. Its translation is CSASPDYNSPLHF.

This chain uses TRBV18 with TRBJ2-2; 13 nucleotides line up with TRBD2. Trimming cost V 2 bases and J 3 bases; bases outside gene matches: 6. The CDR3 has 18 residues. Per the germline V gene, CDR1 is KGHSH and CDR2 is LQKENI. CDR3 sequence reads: CASSPALAGGPHTGELFF. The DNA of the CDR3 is TGTGCCAGCTCACCAGCACTAGCGGGAGGGCCTCACACCGGGGAGCTGTTTTTT.

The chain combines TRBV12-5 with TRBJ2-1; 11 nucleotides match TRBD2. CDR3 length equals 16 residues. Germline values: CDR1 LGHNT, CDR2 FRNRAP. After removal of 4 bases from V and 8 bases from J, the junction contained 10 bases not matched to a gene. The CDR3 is CASGSLLAGAPDEQFF. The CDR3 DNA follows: TGTGCTAGTGGTTCCTTACTAGCGGGGGCCCCGGATGAGCAGTTCTTC.